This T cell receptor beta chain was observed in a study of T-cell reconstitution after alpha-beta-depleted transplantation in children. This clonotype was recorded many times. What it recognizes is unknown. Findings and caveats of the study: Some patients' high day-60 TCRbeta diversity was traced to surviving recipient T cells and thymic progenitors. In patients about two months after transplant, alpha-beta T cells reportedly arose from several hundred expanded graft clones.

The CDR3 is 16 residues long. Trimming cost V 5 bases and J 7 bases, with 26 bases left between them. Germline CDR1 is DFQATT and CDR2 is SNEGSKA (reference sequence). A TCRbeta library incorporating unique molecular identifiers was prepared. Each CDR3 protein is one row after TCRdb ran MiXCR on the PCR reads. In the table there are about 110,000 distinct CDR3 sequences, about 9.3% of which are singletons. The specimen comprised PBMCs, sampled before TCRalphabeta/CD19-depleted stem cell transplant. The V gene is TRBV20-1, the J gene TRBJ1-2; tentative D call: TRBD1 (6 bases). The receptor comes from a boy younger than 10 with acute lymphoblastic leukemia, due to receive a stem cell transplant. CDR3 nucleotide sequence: TGCAGTGCTCCCCACCTCGGGGGGACCCAGGGGAGTGGCTACACCTTC. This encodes CSAPHLGGTQGSGYTF.